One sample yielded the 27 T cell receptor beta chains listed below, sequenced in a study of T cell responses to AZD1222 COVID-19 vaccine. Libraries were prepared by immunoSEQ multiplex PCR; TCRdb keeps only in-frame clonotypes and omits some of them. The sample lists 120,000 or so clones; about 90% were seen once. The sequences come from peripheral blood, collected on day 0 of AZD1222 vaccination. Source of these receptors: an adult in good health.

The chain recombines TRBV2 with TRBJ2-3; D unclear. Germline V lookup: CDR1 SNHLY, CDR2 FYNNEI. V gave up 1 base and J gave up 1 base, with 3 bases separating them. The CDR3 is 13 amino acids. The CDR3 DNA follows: TGTGCCAGCAGTGAAGTTGGCACAGATACGCAGTATTTT. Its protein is CASSEVGTDTQYF.

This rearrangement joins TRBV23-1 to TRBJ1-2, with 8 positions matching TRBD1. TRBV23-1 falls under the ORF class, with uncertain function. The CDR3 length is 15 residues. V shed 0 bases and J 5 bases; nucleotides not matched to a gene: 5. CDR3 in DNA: TGCGCCAGCAGTCAATCGACCAGGGGGCTTTATGGCTACACCTTC. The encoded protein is CASSQSTRGLYGYTF.

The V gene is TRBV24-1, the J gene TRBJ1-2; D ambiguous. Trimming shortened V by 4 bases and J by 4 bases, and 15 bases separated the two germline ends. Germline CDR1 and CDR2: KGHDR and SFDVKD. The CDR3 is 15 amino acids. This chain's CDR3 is CATSDPSRPGYGYTF. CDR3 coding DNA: TGTGCCACCAGTGACCCCTCCCGGCCGGGCTATGGCTACACCTTC.

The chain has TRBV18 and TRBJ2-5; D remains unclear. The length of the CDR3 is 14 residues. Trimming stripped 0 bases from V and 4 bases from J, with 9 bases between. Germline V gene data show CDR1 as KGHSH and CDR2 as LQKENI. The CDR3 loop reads CASSPPSGLETQYF. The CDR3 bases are TGTGCCAGCTCACCACCGTCAGGTTTAGAGACCCAGTACTTC.

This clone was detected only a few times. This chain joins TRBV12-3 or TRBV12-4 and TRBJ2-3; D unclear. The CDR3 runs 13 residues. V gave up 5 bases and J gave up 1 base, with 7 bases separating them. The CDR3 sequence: CASSPSGTDTQYF. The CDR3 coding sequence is TGTGCCAGCAGTCCAAGCGGCACAGATACGCAGTATTTT.

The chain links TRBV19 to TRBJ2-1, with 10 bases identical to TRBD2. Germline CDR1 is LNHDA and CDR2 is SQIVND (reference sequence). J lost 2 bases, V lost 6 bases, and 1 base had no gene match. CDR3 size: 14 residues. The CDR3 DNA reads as TGTGCCAGTAGGAGCGGGGGGGCCTACAATGAGCAGTTCTTC. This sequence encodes CASRSGGAYNEQFF.

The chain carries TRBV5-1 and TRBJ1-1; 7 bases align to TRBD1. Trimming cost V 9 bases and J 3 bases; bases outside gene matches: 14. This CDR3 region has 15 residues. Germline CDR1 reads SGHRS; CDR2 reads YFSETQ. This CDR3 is CATRTGRQGDTEAFF. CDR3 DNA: TGCGCCACACGAACAGGACGGCAGGGGGACACTGAAGCTTTCTTT.

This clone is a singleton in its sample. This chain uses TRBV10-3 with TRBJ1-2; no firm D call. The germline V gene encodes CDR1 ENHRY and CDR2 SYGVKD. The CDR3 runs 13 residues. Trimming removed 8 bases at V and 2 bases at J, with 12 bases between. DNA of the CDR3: TGTGCCATCTCTGAGGATTACAACTATGGCTACACCTTC. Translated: CAISEDYNYGYTF.

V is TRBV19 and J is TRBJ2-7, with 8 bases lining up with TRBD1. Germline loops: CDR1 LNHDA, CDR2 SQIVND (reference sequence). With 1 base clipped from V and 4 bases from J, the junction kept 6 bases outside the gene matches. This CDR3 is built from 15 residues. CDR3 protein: CASSIVWTGPYEQYF. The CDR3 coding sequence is TGTGCCAGTAGTATAGTCTGGACAGGGCCGTACGAGCAGTACTTC.

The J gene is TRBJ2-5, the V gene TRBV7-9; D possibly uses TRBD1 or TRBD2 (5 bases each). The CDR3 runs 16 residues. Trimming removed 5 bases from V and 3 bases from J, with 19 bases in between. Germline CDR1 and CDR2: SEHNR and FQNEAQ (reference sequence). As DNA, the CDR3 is TGTGCCAGCAGCCCACCACCGGGACGTAAAGAAGAGACCCAGTACTTC. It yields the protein CASSPPPGRKEETQYF.

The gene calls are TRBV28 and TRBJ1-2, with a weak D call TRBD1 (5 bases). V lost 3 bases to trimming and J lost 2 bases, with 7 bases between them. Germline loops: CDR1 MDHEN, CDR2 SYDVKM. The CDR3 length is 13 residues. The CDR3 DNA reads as TGTGCCAGCAGTTTCGGGACCAACTATGGCTACACCTTC. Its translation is CASSFGTNYGYTF.

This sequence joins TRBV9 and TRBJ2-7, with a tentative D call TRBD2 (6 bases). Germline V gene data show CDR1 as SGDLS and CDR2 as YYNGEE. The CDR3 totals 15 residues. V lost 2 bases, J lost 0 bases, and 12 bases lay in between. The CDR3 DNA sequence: TGTGCCAGCAGCGTGACCCCTAGCGACTCCTACGAGCAGTACTTC. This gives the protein CASSVTPSDSYEQYF.

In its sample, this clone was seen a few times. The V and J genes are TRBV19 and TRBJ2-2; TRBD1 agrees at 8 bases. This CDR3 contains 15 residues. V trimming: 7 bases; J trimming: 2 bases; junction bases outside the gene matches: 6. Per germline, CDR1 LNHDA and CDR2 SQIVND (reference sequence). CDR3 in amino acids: CASTRQGLNTGELFF. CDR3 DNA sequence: TGTGCCAGTACCCGACAGGGGCTAAACACCGGGGAGCTGTTTTTT.

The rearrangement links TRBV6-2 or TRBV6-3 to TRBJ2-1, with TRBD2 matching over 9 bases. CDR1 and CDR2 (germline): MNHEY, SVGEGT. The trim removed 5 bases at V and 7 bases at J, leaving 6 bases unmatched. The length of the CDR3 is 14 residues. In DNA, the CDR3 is TGTGCCAGCAGTAGGCTAGCGGGGACGAATGAGCAGTTCTTC. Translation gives CASSRLAGTNEQFF.

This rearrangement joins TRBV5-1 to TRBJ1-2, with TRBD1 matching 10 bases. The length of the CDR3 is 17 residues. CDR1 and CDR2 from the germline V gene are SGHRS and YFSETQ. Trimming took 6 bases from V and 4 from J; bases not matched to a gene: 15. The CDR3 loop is CASTLASGTGVLYGYTF. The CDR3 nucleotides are TGCGCCAGCACTCTCGCCTCCGGGACAGGGGTCCTCTATGGCTACACCTTC.

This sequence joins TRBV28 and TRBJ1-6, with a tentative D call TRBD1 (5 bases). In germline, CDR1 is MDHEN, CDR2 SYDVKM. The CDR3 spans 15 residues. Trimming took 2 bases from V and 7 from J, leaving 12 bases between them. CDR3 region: CASSLPGTVNSPLHF. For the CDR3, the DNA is TGTGCCAGCAGTTTACCCGGGACGGTGAATTCACCCCTCCACTTT.

For the CDR3, the DNA is TGTGCCAGCTCACCGGGGCTAACTAATGAAAAACTGTTTTTT. Protein: CASSPGLTNEKLFF. V is TRBV18 and J is TRBJ1-4; weak D call: TRBD1 (5 bases). Germline lookup yields CDR1 KGHSH and CDR2 LQKENI. V lost 3 bases to trimming and J lost 1 base, with 6 bases between them. This CDR3 is 14 amino acids long.

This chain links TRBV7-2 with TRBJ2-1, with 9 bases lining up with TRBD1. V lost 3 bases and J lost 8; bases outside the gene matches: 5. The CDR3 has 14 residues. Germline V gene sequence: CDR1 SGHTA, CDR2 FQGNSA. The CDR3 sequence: CASSFRQGGHEQFF. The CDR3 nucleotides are TGTGCCAGCAGCTTTAGACAGGGGGGGCATGAGCAGTTCTTC.

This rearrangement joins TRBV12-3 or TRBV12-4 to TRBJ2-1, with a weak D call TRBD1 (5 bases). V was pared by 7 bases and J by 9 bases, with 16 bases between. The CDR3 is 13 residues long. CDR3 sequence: CASTWGPGAEQFF. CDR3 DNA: TGTGCCAGCACCTGGGGCCCCGGCGCTGAGCAGTTCTTC.

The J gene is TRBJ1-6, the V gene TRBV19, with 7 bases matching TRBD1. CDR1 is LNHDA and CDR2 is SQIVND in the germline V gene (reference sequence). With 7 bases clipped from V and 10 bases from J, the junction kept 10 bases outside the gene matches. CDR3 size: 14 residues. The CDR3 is CASNRQGTRSPLHF. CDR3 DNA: TGTGCCAGTAACCGACAGGGCACTAGGTCACCCCTCCACTTT.

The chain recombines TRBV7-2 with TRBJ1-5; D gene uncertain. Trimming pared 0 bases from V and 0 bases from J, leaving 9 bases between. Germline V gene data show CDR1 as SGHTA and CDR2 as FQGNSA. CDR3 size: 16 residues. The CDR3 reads CASSLAELYSNQPQHF. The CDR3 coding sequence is TGTGCCAGCAGCTTAGCGGAACTGTATAGCAATCAGCCCCAGCATTTT.

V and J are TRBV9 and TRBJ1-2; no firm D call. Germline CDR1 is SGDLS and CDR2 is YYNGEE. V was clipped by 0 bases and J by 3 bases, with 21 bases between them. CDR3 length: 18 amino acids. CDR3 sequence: CASSVEVGVPAVDYGYTF. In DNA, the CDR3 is TGTGCCAGCAGCGTAGAGGTTGGGGTGCCGGCGGTGGACTATGGCTACACCTTC.

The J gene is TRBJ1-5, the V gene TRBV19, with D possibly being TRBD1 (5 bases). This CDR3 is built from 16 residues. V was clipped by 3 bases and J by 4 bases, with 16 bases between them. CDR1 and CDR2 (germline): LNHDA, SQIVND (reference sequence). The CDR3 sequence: CASSMTQGGWNQPQHF. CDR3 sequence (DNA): TGTGCCAGTAGTATGACCCAGGGAGGGTGGAATCAGCCCCAGCATTTT.

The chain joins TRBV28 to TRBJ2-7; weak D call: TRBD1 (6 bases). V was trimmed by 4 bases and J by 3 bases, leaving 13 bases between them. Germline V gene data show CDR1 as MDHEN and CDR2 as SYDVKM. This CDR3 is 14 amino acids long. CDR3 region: CASSSPPQGYEQYF. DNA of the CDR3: TGTGCCAGCAGTTCGCCTCCACAGGGCTACGAGCAGTACTTC.

Here the CDR3 DNA reads TGTGCCAGCAGCGCGTACAGGGGCAATGAGCAGTTCTTC. Residues: CASSAYRGNEQFF. The chain employs TRBV9 and TRBJ2-1; 7 positions match TRBD1. The CDR3 is 13 amino acids. Germline V gene data show CDR1 as SGDLS and CDR2 as YYNGEE. V lost 3 bases, J lost 6 bases, and 3 bases stayed unmatched.

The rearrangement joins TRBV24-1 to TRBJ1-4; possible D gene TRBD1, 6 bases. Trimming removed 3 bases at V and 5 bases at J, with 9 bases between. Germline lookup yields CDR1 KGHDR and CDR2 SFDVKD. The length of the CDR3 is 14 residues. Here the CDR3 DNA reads TGTGCCACCAGTGATGGGCAGGGGAATGAAAAACTGTTTTTT. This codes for CATSDGQGNEKLFF.

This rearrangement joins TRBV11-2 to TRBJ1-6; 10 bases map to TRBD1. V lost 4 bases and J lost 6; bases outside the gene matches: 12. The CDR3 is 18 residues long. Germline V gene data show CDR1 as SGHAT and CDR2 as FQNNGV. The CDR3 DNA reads TGTGCCAGCAGCTGGGGCCCCGGGACAGGGGTTGGTAATTCACCCCTCCACTTT. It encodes CASSWGPGTGVGNSPLHF.